The 18 T cell receptor beta chains in this list originate from one sample, sequenced in a study of T cells in Graves' hyperthyroidism and ophthalmopathy. Researchers amplified the TCR beta CDR3 regions from RNA transcripts. The HTBI primer set was used in a first-round RT-PCR of the TCR CDR3. TCRdb itself ran the multiplex PCR reads through MiXCR, one entry per CDR3 protein. Among over 300,000 distinct CDR3 sequences listed, approximately 15% were seen once. The sequencing input was blood. These receptors originate from a woman aged 55-75 years with Graves' hyperthyroidism.

This sequence joins TRBV24-1 and TRBJ1-1, with D maybe TRBD1 (5 bases). V dropped 4 bases and J dropped 0 bases, with 8 bases sitting between them. From germline, CDR1 is KGHDR and CDR2 SFDVKD. This CDR3 comprises 14 residues. The CDR3 loop reads CATSEGTLNTEAFF. CDR3 bases: TGTGCCACCAGTGAGGGGACCCTGAACACTGAAGCTTTCTTT.

The sample holds many counts of this clonotype. The chain joins TRBV6-1 to TRBJ2-5; no reliable D call. The V end lost 8 bases, the J end lost 5 bases, and 15 bases lay between the germline ends. The CDR3 contains 13 residues. The germline gives CDR1 MNHNS, CDR2 SASEGT. CDR3 coding DNA: TGTGCCAGCCACGATCGACTGCGGGAGACCCAGTACTTC. Protein sequence: CASHDRLRETQYF.

This clonotype was seen at least ten times. The J gene is TRBJ2-1, the V gene TRBV20-1, with TRBD2 matching over 9 bases. Germline assignment: CDR1 DFQATT and CDR2 SNEGSKA (reference sequence). This CDR3 has 16 residues. Trimming took 3 bases from V and 0 from J; bases not matched to a gene: 6. The CDR3 region has the DNA TGCAGTGCTAGGACTAGCGGAAGGAGCTCCTACAATGAGCAGTTCTTC. It yields the protein CSARTSGRSSYNEQFF.

This clonotype has a count of ten or more. V usage is TRBV3-1 and J usage is TRBJ2-7, with 10 bases lining up with TRBD2. Per the germline V gene, CDR1 is LGHDT and CDR2 is YNNKEL (reference sequence). The CDR3 sequence is 15 residues long. Trimming took 4 bases from V and 2 from J; bases not matched to a gene: 5. DNA for the CDR3: TGTGCCAGCAGCCCTACTAGCGGGGCTACCTACGAGCAGTACTTC. Residues: CASSPTSGATYEQYF.

This CDR3 reads CASSQGGVFGYTF. In DNA form, the CDR3 reads TGTGCCAGCAGCCAAGGGGGCGTGTTTGGCTACACCTTC. This chain joins TRBV3-1 and TRBJ1-2; tentatively, D is TRBD1 (5 bases). This CDR3 spans 13 amino acids. Deletions cut 1 base from V and 7 bases from J, with 10 bases between. Germline V gene data show CDR1 as LGHDT and CDR2 as YNNKEL (reference sequence). Supplemented by reference TRBV3-1 and TRBJ1-2, the full variable domain reads DTAVSQTPKYLVTQMGNDKSIKCEQNLGHDTMYWYKQDSKKFLKIMFSYNNKELIINETVPNRFSPKSPDKAHLNLHINSLELGDSAVYFCASSQGGVFGYTFGSGTRLTVV.

The V call is TRBV12-3 or TRBV12-4, the J call TRBJ2-1, with no clear D. The V end lost 2 bases, the J end lost 11 bases, and 7 bases lay between the germline ends. The length of the CDR3 is 11 residues. DNA of the CDR3: TGTGCCAGCAGTTTACAGTCCAAGCAGTTCTTC. Protein product: CASSLQSKQFF.

This chain connects TRBV9 to TRBJ1-3, with TRBD1 matching 7 bases. CDR1 SGDLS and CDR2 YYNGEE come from the germline V gene. Losses at the gene ends were 0 bases for V and 6 bases for J; bases not matched to a gene: 6. The CDR3 loop spans 15 amino acids. In nucleotides, the CDR3 is TGTGCCAGCAGCGTAGCCGGGACAGATATAAACACCATATATTTT. It encodes CASSVAGTDINTIYF.

This clonotype was recorded many times. This rearrangement joins TRBV6-1 to TRBJ2-3, with a possible D match to TRBD2 (5 bases). The CDR3 has 15 residues. Germline lookup yields CDR1 MNHNS and CDR2 SASEGT. Trimming stripped 5 bases from V and 4 bases from J, with 16 bases between. This chain's CDR3 is CASSPLRGRPDTQYF. Written as DNA, the CDR3 is TGTGCCAGCAGTCCCTTACGGGGAAGGCCAGATACGCAGTATTTT.

This sequence joins TRBV19 and TRBJ1-2; D remains ambiguous. This CDR3 comprises 11 residues. Germline assignment: CDR1 LNHDA and CDR2 SQIVND (reference sequence). Trimming took off 8 bases at V and 4 bases at J, with 8 bases between the two ends. The CDR3: CASGDSYGYTF. DNA for the CDR3: TGTGCCAGTGGAGATAGCTATGGCTACACCTTC.

This clonotype was seen at least ten times. The chain recombines TRBV6-5 with TRBJ2-2; 9 bases align to TRBD2. V was clipped by 0 bases and J by 1 base; unmatched bases: 3. The CDR3 has 17 amino acids. Germline assignment: CDR1 MNHEY and CDR2 SVGAGI. In DNA form, the CDR3 reads TGTGCCAGCAGTTACTCTAGCGGGAGCCTGAACACCGGGGAGCTGTTTTTT. This gives the protein CASSYSSGSLNTGELFF.

The sample holds many counts of this clonotype. The chain carries TRBV6-1 and TRBJ2-5; 10 bases agree with TRBD2. The CDR3 covers 19 residues. Germline values: CDR1 MNHNS, CDR2 SASEGT. The junction had 17 bases not matched to a gene; V was cut back by 5 bases and J by 2 bases. The CDR3 nucleotides read TGTGCCAGCAGTAAGAAGGTTGGGCTAGCGGGAGTTAGACAAGAGACCCAGTACTTC. It translates to CASSKKVGLAGVRQETQYF.

This clonotype showed up just a few times. The chain recombines TRBV20-1 with TRBJ1-1; D may be TRBD1 (5 bases). The CDR3 covers 14 residues. Trimming shortened V by 0 bases and J by 4 bases, and 12 bases separated the two germline ends. CDR1 is DFQATT and CDR2 is SNEGSKA in the germline V gene (reference sequence). The DNA of the CDR3 is TGCAGTGCTAGAGATGGAGGGGACCTCACTGAAGCTTTCTTT. Its translation is CSARDGGDLTEAFF.

This clonotype was counted only a few times. V gene TRBV24-1 combines with J gene TRBJ1-3; D is possibly TRBD1 (6 bases). Germline V gene sequence: CDR1 KGHDR, CDR2 SFDVKD. This CDR3 is 17 amino acids long. The V gene lost 2 bases and the J gene lost 4 bases, with 17 bases spanning the gap. This CDR3 is CATSDYQRGGHGNTIYF. The CDR3 DNA reads TGTGCCACCAGTGATTACCAGAGGGGGGGGCACGGAAACACCATATATTTT.

The rearrangement uses TRBV20-1 and TRBJ2-4; D is possibly TRBD2 (6 bases). CDR1 and CDR2 from the germline V gene are DFQATT and SNEGSKA (reference sequence). CDR3 length: 14 residues. The ends were cut back, 8 bases at V and 0 bases at J, with 14 bases in the middle. Written as DNA, the CDR3 is TGCAGTTTTAGCGGACACCTAGCCAAAAACATTCAGTACTTC. Its translation is CSFSGHLAKNIQYF.

This clonotype was found a few times. V is TRBV29-1 and J is TRBJ2-7; a weak D match, TRBD1 (5 bases). V was trimmed by 4 bases and J by 3 bases, leaving 16 bases between them. CDR3 length equals 14 residues. Looked up from germline, CDR1 is SQVTM and CDR2 is ANQGSEA. This CDR3 reads CSVVGERRNYEQYF. The CDR3 DNA sequence: TGCAGCGTTGTAGGGGAACGCAGGAACTACGAGCAGTACTTC.

This clonotype was detected many times. J is TRBJ2-1 and V is TRBV2; D is unclear. The germline CDR1 and CDR2 sequences are SNHLY and FYNNEI. This CDR3 contains 10 residues. Trimming left V 6 bases short and J 4 bases short, with 1 base between. The CDR3 sequence: CASRYNEQFF. For the CDR3, the DNA is TGTGCCAGCAGATACAATGAGCAGTTCTTC.

The rearrangement uses TRBV6-1 and TRBJ1-5; D uncertain. Germline lookup yields CDR1 MNHNS and CDR2 SASEGT. The CDR3 runs to 12 residues. Trimming took 7 bases from V and 7 from J, leaving 11 bases between them. The CDR3 region has the DNA TGTGCCAGCACCACGGCGGGACAGCCCCAGCATTTT. Protein product: CASTTAGQPQHF.

In this sample, this clonotype turned up many times. This sequence joins TRBV7-9 and TRBJ1-1, with D possibly being TRBD1 (5 bases). The CDR3 totals 15 residues. V shed 1 base and J shed 2 bases, with 11 bases lying between them. Germline loops: CDR1 SEHNR, CDR2 FQNEAQ (reference sequence). The CDR3 coding sequence is TGTGCCAGCAGCTTAGGGGACGGGATAAACACTGAAGCTTTCTTT. This codes for CASSLGDGINTEAFF.